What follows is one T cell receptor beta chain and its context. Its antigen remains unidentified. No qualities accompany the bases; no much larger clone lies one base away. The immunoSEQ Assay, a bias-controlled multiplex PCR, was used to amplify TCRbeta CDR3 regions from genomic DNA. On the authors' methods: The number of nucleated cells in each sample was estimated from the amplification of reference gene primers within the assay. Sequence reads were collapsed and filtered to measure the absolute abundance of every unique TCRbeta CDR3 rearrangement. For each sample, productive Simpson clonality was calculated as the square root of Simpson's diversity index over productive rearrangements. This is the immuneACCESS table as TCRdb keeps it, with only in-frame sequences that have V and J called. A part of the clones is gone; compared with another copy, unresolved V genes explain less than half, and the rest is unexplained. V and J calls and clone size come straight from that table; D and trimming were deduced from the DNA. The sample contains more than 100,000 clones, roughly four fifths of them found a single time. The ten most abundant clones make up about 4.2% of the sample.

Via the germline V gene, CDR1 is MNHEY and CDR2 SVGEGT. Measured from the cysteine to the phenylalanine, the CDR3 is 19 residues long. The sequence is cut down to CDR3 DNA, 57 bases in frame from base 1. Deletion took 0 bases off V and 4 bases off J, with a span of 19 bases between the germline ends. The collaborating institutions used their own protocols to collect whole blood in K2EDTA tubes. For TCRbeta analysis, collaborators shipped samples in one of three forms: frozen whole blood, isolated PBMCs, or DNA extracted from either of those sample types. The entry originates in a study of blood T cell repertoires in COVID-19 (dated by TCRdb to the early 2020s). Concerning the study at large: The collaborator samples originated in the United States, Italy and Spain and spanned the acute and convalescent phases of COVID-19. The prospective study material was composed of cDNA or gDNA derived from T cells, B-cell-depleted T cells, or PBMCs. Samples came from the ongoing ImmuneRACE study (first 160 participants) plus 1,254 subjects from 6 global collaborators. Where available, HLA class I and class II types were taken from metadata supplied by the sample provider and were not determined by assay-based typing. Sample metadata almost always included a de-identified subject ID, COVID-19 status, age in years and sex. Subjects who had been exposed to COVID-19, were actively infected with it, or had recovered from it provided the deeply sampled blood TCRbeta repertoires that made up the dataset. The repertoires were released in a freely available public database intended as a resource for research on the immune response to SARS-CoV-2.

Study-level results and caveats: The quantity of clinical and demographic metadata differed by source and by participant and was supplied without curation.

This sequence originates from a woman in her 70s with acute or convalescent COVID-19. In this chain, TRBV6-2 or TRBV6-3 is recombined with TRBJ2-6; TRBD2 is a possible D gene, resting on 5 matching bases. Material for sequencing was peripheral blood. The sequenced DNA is TGTGCCAGCAGTTACTCGAGGCGAAGAGGGTCAGCCGGGGCCAACGTCCTGACTTTC. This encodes CASSYSRRRGSAGANVLTF.